The source of this T cell receptor beta chain is a study of shared clonotypes between healthy human individuals. Study overall: CD4 naive cells filled three plates per donor, CD4 memory three, CD8 naive two and CD8 memory one.

CD8 memory merged CD45RO+ cells and CCR7-negative CD45RA+ TemRA cells into one population. Looked up from germline, CDR1 is MDHEN and CDR2 is SYDVKM. There are 13 residues in the CDR3. With 3 bases removed from V and 0 bases from J, the gap between germline ends came to 6 bases. A word on this clone: Distinct nucleotide sequences in the sample also encode this CDR3.

At deep level, the assay was performed. The authors loaded 200 ng DNA, roughly 33,000 T cell genomes, into sorted-subset replicate PCRs. The method was immunoSEQ multiplex PCR; TCRdb's version includes in-frame clones alone and lacks a portion of them. The sample includes 600,000 to 750,000 clones, about nine tenths seen only once; the top ten take 34%. The receptor was isolated from a man between 18 and 29 years old in good health. Some clones in this sample may be carry-over from other donors' samples. The V gene is TRBV28, the J gene TRBJ2-7; D is ambiguous. The specimen was memory CD8+ T cells from PBMCs. Subset described: CD45RO+ cells pooled with CCR7-negative TemRA cells. CDR3 nucleotides: TGTGCCAGCAGTTTGGGTGGCTCCTACGAGCAGTACTTC. Its protein product is CASSLGGSYEQYF.